This is a list of T cell receptor beta chains from one sample in a study of response to subunit inactivated influenza vaccine. TCRdb independently ran MiXCR on the RT-PCR reads; one entry per CDR3 protein. The table lists roughly 520,000 distinct CDR3 sequences, 25% of them singletons, with 1.5% to 2% in the top ten. The sequencing used CD4+ T cells sorted from PBMCs, collected less than 6 days after vaccination. These receptors came from a man aged 50-59 years who received an inactivated influenza vaccine. Both conserved end residues are part of each CDR3. The D gene is left open where the match is weak.

CDR3aa	j_gene	v_gene	d_gene
CASSRTGGGSNQPQHF	TRBJ1-5	TRBV7-2	TRBD1
CSARESYNEQFF	TRBJ2-1	TRBV20-1	.
CASSRLAGGNTGELFF	TRBJ2-2	TRBV5-1	TRBD2
CASSFWARGNEQFF	TRBJ2-1	TRBV11-2	.
CSVRTARANTGELFF	TRBJ2-2	TRBV29-1	.
CASSEVAVSYNEQFF	TRBJ2-1	TRBV2	.
CSTRAGAHTDTQYF	TRBJ2-3	TRBV20-1	TRBD2
CAISQGQGAPEAFF	TRBJ1-1	TRBV10-3	TRBD1
CASRGVGFTGELFF	TRBJ2-2	TRBV12-3/TRBV12-4	.
CASAPDPYEQYF	TRBJ2-7	TRBV6-5	.
CATSRDRSGELFF	TRBJ2-2	TRBV15	.
CASSSQRVPDTQYF	TRBJ2-3	TRBV6-5	.
CASSQGLVGPRYF	TRBJ2-5	TRBV4-3	.
CASSEQGGAAYEQYF	TRBJ2-7	TRBV7-8	TRBD1
CASAVFRGPYEQYF	TRBJ2-7	TRBV6-1	.
CATSREGGQNNEQFF	TRBJ2-1	TRBV15	.
CASSEGWQGDTQYF	TRBJ2-3	TRBV10-2	.
CASSIVVGTAFF	TRBJ1-1	TRBV5-8	.
CASTSRAGVGEAFF	TRBJ1-1	TRBV5-1	.
CASSPTGTSPMSQYF	TRBJ2-7	TRBV18	TRBD2
CSVPPLSGTDTQYF	TRBJ2-3	TRBV29-1	.
CSAILAGPSTDTQYF	TRBJ2-3	TRBV20-1	TRBD2
CASSPHTGSLVDEQYF	TRBJ2-7	TRBV18	.
CASSLGLVGIQYF	TRBJ2-4	TRBV5-6	.
CASSFPQGTGTNTEAFF	TRBJ1-1	TRBV5-6	.
CASMIAGGHDEQYF	TRBJ2-7	TRBV12-3/TRBV12-4	TRBD2
CASSYGTGYGYEQYF	TRBJ2-7	TRBV6-5	TRBD1
CASSSKTGYEQYF	TRBJ2-7	TRBV7-9	.
CASRSRTSGSAWESYEQYF	TRBJ2-7	TRBV11-2	TRBD2
CASSMESVQGGIQPQHF	TRBJ1-5	TRBV19	.
CASSLSGGQETQYF	TRBJ2-5	TRBV12-3/TRBV12-4	.
CASSLGSGSRGDTQYF	TRBJ2-3	TRBV7-6	TRBD2
CASSPTSVVINEQFF	TRBJ2-1	TRBV3-1	TRBD2
CASSSPGLGYNEQFF	TRBJ2-1	TRBV5-1	.
CAIKNSIPNTGELFF	TRBJ2-2	TRBV10-3	.
CASSLRSGWETQYF	TRBJ2-5	TRBV28	.
CASSQGGLAGGPANTGELFF	TRBJ2-2	TRBV7-3	TRBD2
CASSPPLRTSGTEQFF	TRBJ2-1	TRBV18	TRBD2
CATSRDLVAVVGATDWHF	TRBJ2-5	TRBV15	.
CASSLGVSGTEAFF	TRBJ1-1	TRBV6-2/TRBV6-3	.
CSANPRDTSNYGYTF	TRBJ1-2	TRBV20-1	.
CASSQGIAGGSSGANVLTF	TRBJ2-6	TRBV3-1	TRBD2
CSAGPPGANVLTF	TRBJ2-6	TRBV20-1	.
CASRYFNEQFF	TRBJ2-1	TRBV5-1	.
CASSYGFETSGTETQYF	TRBJ2-5	TRBV6-2/TRBV6-3	TRBD2
CASSLTGGSSYEQYF	TRBJ2-7	TRBV5-1	TRBD1
CASSTDRGAEQFF	TRBJ2-1	TRBV7-6	TRBD1
CASSRNRGGVSYNEQFF	TRBJ2-1	TRBV5-6	TRBD2
CSATARGNGEQFF	TRBJ2-1	TRBV20-1	.
CASSLAVSRVAYNEQFF	TRBJ2-1	TRBV7-9	.
CASSPLRDVDTQYF	TRBJ2-3	TRBV11-2	.
CASRGGREKLFF	TRBJ1-4	TRBV6-5	.
CASSLYGAEQYF	TRBJ2-7	TRBV3-1	.